This entry concerns a single TCR beta chain. Stated treatment: 15 to 20 received Ad26.COV2.S at low or high dose, single or two shots; five or six received placebo; per-sample allocation not given. The samples date from day 63 after the first vaccine or placebo injection. The data were produced by immunoSEQ multiplex PCR, yet TCRdb's version contains in-frame clones alone and is incomplete. The sample carries about half a million clones, roughly nine tenths recorded once. The source of the sample is a study of Ad26.COV2.S vaccination and SARS-CoV-2 variants. The receptor's source is a person aged 18-60 years who received the Ad26.COV2.S COVID-19 vaccine or a placebo. This specimen was peripheral blood, taken in a trial of Ad26.COV2.S vaccine versus placebo.

CDR3: CASKRGGGSPLHF. CDR3 nucleotide sequence: TGTGCCAGCAAAAGGGGAGGCGGTTCACCCCTCCACTTT. The chain combines TRBV27 with TRBJ1-6; D might be TRBD1 (5 bases). V lost 7 bases, J lost 9 bases, and 13 bases lay in between. The CDR3 spans 13 residues. CDR1 MNHEY and CDR2 SMNVEV come from the germline V gene (reference sequence).